The entry below gives a single T cell receptor beta chain sequence along with its context. Its specificity is not known. PCR involved 60 Vbeta and 13 Jbeta primers. Here immunoSEQ multiplex PCR was the method, and the copy in TCRdb shows in-frame clones only, minus some. The data contain around 150,000 clones, over 70% of them singletons. V was clipped by 0 bases and J by 4 bases, with 15 bases between them. Germline V gene lookup returns CDR1 SGHDT and CDR2 YYEEEE. The CDR3 has 16 residues. This entry is derived from a study of cytomegalovirus exposure and HLA in healthy donors. Study outcomes and limitations: Most subjects had HLA-A and HLA-B alleles reportedly predicted accurately by TCR beta sequences. Follow-up analysis seemed to connect common viral pathogens with several of the most significant clusters identified. A missense DCLRE1C variant was associated with V- and J-gene trimming of TCR beta chains in a later analysis, and an independent cohort replicated the association.

Sequencing used PBMCs. The chain couples TRBV5-6 to TRBJ2-3; possibly TRBD2 for D (6 bases). This TCR came from a man under 40 in good health and CMV-seronegative. This CDR3 reads CASSLEGTAGADTQYF. The CDR3 nucleotides are TGTGCCAGCAGCTTGGAAGGGACTGCTGGGGCAGATACGCAGTATTTT.